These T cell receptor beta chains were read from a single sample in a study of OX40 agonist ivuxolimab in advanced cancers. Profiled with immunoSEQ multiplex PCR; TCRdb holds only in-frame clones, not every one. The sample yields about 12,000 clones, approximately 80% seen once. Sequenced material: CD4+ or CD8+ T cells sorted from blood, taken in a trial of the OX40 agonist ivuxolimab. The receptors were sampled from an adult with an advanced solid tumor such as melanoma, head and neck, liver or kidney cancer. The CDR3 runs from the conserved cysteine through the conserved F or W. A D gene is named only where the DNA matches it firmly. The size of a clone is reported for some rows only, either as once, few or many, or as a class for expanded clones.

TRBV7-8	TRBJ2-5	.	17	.	CASSLAENTVDQETQYF	TGTGCCAGCAGCTTAGCTGAAAACACAGTAGACCAAGAGACCCAGTACTTC
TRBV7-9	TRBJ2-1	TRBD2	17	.	CASSSTRGGSSDNEQFF	TGTGCCAGCAGCTCAACTAGGGGCGGGAGTTCGGACAATGAGCAGTTCTTC
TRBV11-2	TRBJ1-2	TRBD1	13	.	CASSPGTVYGYTF	TGTGCCAGCAGCCCAGGGACAGTCTATGGCTACACCTTC
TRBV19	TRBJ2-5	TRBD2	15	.	CASTPTSGRYETQYF	TGTGCCAGTACCCCGACTAGCGGGAGGTATGAGACCCAGTACTTC
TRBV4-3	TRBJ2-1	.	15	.	CASSQGLERHNEQFF	TGCGCCAGCAGCCAAGGACTGGAGCGGCACAATGAGCAGTTCTTC
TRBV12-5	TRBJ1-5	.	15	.	CASGSGGGLDQPQHF	TGTGCTAGTGGTTCCGGGGGGGGGCTCGATCAGCCCCAGCATTTT
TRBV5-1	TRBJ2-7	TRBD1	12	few	CASKTGGGEQYF	TGCGCCAGCAAGACAGGGGGCGGCGAGCAGTACTTC
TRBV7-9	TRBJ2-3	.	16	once	CASSSPVDRITDTQYF	TGTGCCAGCAGCTCCCCTGTCGACAGGATCACAGATACGCAGTATTTT
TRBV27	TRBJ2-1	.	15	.	CASRGDWSIYNEQFF	TGTGCCAGCAGGGGGGACTGGTCCATTTACAATGAGCAGTTCTTC
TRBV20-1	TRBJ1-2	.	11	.	CSARLVGGYTF	TGCAGTGCTAGATTAGTTGGAGGCTACACCTTC
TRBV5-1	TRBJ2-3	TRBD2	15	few	CASSFNSGSTDTQYF	TGCGCCAGCAGCTTCAATAGCGGGAGCACAGATACGCAGTATTTT
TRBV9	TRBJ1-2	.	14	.	CASSIEDSTYGYTF	TGTGCCAGCAGCATTGAGGACAGCACCTATGGCTACACCTTC
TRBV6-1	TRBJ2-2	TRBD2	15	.	CASSSLAGDTGELFF	TGTGCCAGCAGTTCCCTAGCGGGGGACACCGGGGAGCTGTTTTTT
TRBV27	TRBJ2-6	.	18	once	CASSMGHKGDSGANVLTF	TGTGCCAGCAGTATGGGACACAAGGGAGACTCTGGGGCCAACGTCCTGACTTTC
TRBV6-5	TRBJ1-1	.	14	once	CASSYLTGGTEAFF	TGTGCCAGCAGTTACTTAACGGGGGGCACTGAAGCTTTCTTT
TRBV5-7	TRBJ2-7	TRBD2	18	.	CASSSLGLAGEYVHEQYF	TGTGCCAGCAGCTCCCTCGGGCTAGCGGGAGAATACGTCCACGAGCAGTACTTC
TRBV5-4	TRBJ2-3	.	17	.	CASSLFPIDRQEDTQYF	TGTGCCAGCAGCTTGTTCCCCATAGACCGACAGGAAGATACGCAGTATTTT
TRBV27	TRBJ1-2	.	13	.	CASSFTPNYGYTF	TGTGCCAGCAGTTTTACCCCTAACTATGGCTACACCTTC
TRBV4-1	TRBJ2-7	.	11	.	CASSQAQEQYF	TGTGCCAGCAGCCAAGCACAAGAGCAGTACTTC
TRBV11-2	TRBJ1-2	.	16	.	CASSLGRVVLGDGYTF	TGTGCCAGCAGCTTAGGCAGGGTCGTCCTAGGGGATGGCTACACCTTC
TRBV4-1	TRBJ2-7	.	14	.	CASSQERSSGEQYF	TGCGCCAGCAGCCAGGAGCGGTCCTCCGGCGAGCAGTACTTC
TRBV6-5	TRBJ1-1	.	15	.	CASSYTEVVNTEAFF	TGTGCCAGCAGTTACACGGAAGTCGTGAACACTGAAGCTTTCTTT
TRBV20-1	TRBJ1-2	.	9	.	CSARSGYTF	TGCAGTGCTAGATCGGGGTACACCTTC
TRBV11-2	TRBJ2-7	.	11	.	CASSLGDEQYF	TGTGCCAGCAGCTTGGGCGACGAGCAGTACTTC
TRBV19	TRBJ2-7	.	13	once	CASLKRLPYEQYF	TGTGCCAGTCTTAAGCGGCTACCCTACGAGCAGTACTTC
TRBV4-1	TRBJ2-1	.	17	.	CASSQDWELVGSNEQFF	TGCGCCAGCAGCCAAGATTGGGAACTAGTGGGGAGCAATGAGCAGTTCTTC
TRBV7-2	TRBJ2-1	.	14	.	CASSLFLKGNEQFF	TGTGCCAGCAGCTTATTCCTAAAGGGCAATGAGCAGTTCTTC
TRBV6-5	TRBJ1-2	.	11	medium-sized	CASRGASGYTF	TGTGCCTCGCGTGGCGCCAGTGGCTACACCTTC
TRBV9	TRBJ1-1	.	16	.	CASSVALGRGPTEAFF	TGTGCCAGCAGCGTAGCTTTGGGTCGGGGCCCGACAGAAGCTTTCTTT
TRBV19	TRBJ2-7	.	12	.	CASSIEGVEQYF	TGTGCCAGTAGTATAGAAGGGGTCGAGCAGTACTTC
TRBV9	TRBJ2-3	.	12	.	CASSEATDTQYF	TGTGCCAGCAGCGAGGCGACGGATACGCAGTATTTT
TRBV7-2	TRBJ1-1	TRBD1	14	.	CASSPDRANTEAFF	TGTGCCAGCAGCCCCGACAGGGCGAACACTGAAGCTTTCTTT
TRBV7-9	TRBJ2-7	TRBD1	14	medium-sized	CASSPRTGSYEQYF	TGTGCCAGCAGCCCCAGGACAGGGAGCTACGAGCAGTACTTC
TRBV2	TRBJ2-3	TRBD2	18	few	CASSWHLAGGLLSDTQYF	TGTGCCAGCAGTTGGCATCTAGCGGGGGGGCTTTTGTCAGATACGCAGTATTTT
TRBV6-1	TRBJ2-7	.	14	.	CASRERGVDYEQYF	TGTGCCAGCAGAGAAAGGGGGGTAGACTACGAGCAGTACTTC
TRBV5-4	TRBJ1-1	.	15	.	CASTEPQDLNTEAFF	TGTGCCAGCACCGAACCTCAGGACCTTAACACTGAAGCTTTCTTT
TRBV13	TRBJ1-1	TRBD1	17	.	CASSLEGGQGVNTEAFF	TGTGCCAGCAGCTTAGAAGGGGGACAGGGCGTGAACACTGAAGCTTTCTTT
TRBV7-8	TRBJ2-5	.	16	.	CASSLALEGVEETQYF	TGTGCCAGCAGCTTAGCGCTGGAAGGGGTGGAAGAGACCCAGTACTTC
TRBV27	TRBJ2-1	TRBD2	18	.	CASTYSPSGGYSYNEQFF	TGTGCCAGCACCTATAGTCCTAGCGGGGGCTACTCCTACAATGAGCAGTTCTTC
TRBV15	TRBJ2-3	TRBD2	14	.	CATNRAGGPDTQYF	TGTGCCACCAACAGAGCGGGAGGGCCCGATACGCAGTATTTT
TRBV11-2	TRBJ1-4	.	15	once	CASSRAPATNEKLFF	TGTGCCAGCAGCCGCGCCCCTGCAACTAATGAAAAACTGTTTTTT